The source of this T cell receptor beta chain is a study of cytomegalovirus exposure and HLA in healthy donors. Findings and caveats of the study: Compared with the approximately 680-donor mean, an Asian-associated ancestry cluster reportedly had fewer N-insertions, according to a later analysis. In vitro confirmation showed a few CMV-associated chains to be CMV antigen specific.

A multiplex PCR was run with 60 Vbeta primers and 13 Jbeta primers. The repertoire was sequenced with immunoSEQ multiplex PCR; TCRdb's copy has only in-frame clones and lacks some. The sample carries 120,000 or so clones, about 80% recorded once. This CDR3 is 14 amino acids long. V gave up 0 bases and J gave up 4 bases, with 9 bases separating them. Germline CDR1 and CDR2: MNHEY and SMNVEV (reference sequence). A remark on this clone: What it binds is not known.

The chain is built from TRBV27 and TRBJ1-2; tentative D call: TRBD1 (6 bases). Sequenced material: PBMCs. The clonotype comes from a male donor in good health and CMV-seronegative. The CDR3 spells CASSLSAGAYGYTF. The DNA of the CDR3 is TGTGCCAGCAGTTTATCGGCAGGGGCCTATGGCTACACCTTC.